The 9 T cell receptor beta chains listed next were all sequenced from one sample in a study of T-cell memory formation after mild COVID-19. TCRdb re-called the 5' RACE reads with MiXCR, one entry per CDR3 protein. The table shows more than 80,000 distinct CDR3 sequences, with around an eighth occurring only once. Sequenced input: PBMCs or a T cell subset sorted from them (not recorded which). All receptors derive from an adult woman who had mild COVID-19 (a few samples of this study predate the infection). Cell type and time point are not known.

J is TRBJ2-7 and V is TRBV25-1; 8 nucleotides line up with TRBD2. Germline V CDR1 and CDR2: MGHDK, SYGVNS. The CDR3 is 14 amino acids. V gave up 4 bases and J gave up 3 bases; unmatched junction bases: 5. The CDR3 DNA reads TGTGCCAGCAGTGTGAGCGGGGGAAGCTACGAGCAGTACTTC. It translates to CASSVSGGSYEQYF.

The genes are TRBV5-1 and TRBJ1-1; D possibly corresponds to TRBD1 (6 bases). CDR1 and CDR2 (germline): SGHRS, YFSETQ. The V end lost 4 bases, the J end lost 1 base, and 20 bases lay between the germline ends. The CDR3 spans 17 residues. The DNA for the CDR3 is TGCGCCAGCAGCGTTAGACAGGTTCAGGGAGAGAACACTGAAGCTTTCTTT. Translation gives CASSVRQVQGENTEAFF. The full variable domain, its missing parts supplied by reference TRBV5-1 and TRBJ1-1, is KAGVTQTPRYLIKTRGQQVTLSCSPISGHRSVSWYQQTPGQGLQFLFEYFSETQRNKGNFPGRFSGRQFSNSRSEMNVSTLELGDSALYLCASSVRQVQGENTEAFFGQGTRLTVV.

This chain links TRBV15 with TRBJ2-3; D may be TRBD2 (5 bases). V shed 2 bases and J shed 6 bases, with 18 bases lying between them. The CDR3 sequence is 16 residues long. In germline, CDR1 is LNHNV, CDR2 YYDKDF (reference sequence). CDR3 nucleotide sequence: TGTGCCACCAGCAGAAACCCCTTTGGGAGTGGGGATACGCAGTATTTT. It codes for CATSRNPFGSGDTQYF.

In this sample, this clonotype turned up a few times. The chain is built from TRBV11-2 and TRBJ2-7, with D perhaps matching TRBD1 (5 bases). In germline, CDR1 is SGHAT, CDR2 FQNNGV. CDR3 length: 15 amino acids. Trimming shortened V by 3 bases and J by 2 bases, and 14 bases separated the two germline ends. CDR3 coding DNA: TGTGCCAGCAGCTTGACAGCGTACCCCACCTACGAGCAGTACTTC. Translated, it gives CASSLTAYPTYEQYF.

The chain uses TRBV29-1 and TRBJ2-3; D is undetermined. Trimming took off 7 bases at V and 2 bases at J, with 19 bases between the two ends. Germline V gene sequence: CDR1 SQVTM, CDR2 ANQGSEA. The CDR3 runs to 15 residues. This chain's CDR3 is CSGVRIPSLTDTQYF. As DNA, the CDR3 is TGCAGCGGGGTTAGAATCCCCTCTCTCACAGATACGCAGTATTTT.

This clonotype was picked up a small number of times. The chain recombines TRBV25-1 with TRBJ2-1, with D hard to call. V lost 2 bases, J lost 12 bases, and 11 bases lay in between. The CDR3 runs 12 residues. Germline CDR1 and CDR2: MGHDK and SYGVNS. The CDR3 spells CASSEVGLWQFF. The CDR3, as DNA: TGTGCCAGCAGTGAAGTCGGGCTGTGGCAGTTCTTC.

This clonotype occurred a few times. At one end the junction does not follow the germline gene, possibly because of a read error. J is TRBJ2-7 and V is TRBV7-9; D is ambiguous. Germline V lookup: CDR1 SEHNR, CDR2 FQNEAQ (reference sequence). The CDR3 sequence is 12 residues long. The chain's CDR3 is CASSLSSYEQCF. CDR3 sequence (DNA): TGTGCCAGCAGCCTGAGCTCCTACGAGCAGTGCTTC.

In its sample, this clonotype was seen many times. The chain joins TRBV7-2 to TRBJ2-1; a possible D gene is TRBD2 (5 bases). This CDR3 has 15 amino acids. Per germline, CDR1 SGHTA and CDR2 FQGNSA. V dropped 5 bases and J dropped 6 bases, with 17 bases sitting between them. The CDR3 loop is CASSPGPGKVNEQFF. DNA for the CDR3: TGTGCCAGCAGCCCAGGCCCGGGAAAAGTCAATGAGCAGTTCTTC.

This CDR3 reads CASSQDSKGGVGTSYTF. CDR3 DNA sequence: TGCGCCAGCAGCCAAGATTCTAAGGGGGGCGTCGGCACTAGCTACACCTTC. The chain has TRBV4-3 and TRBJ1-2; possible D gene TRBD1, 6 bases. The germline V gene encodes CDR1 LGHNA and CDR2 YSLEER. CDR3 length: 17 residues. V was trimmed by 0 bases and J by 9 bases, leaving 23 bases between them.